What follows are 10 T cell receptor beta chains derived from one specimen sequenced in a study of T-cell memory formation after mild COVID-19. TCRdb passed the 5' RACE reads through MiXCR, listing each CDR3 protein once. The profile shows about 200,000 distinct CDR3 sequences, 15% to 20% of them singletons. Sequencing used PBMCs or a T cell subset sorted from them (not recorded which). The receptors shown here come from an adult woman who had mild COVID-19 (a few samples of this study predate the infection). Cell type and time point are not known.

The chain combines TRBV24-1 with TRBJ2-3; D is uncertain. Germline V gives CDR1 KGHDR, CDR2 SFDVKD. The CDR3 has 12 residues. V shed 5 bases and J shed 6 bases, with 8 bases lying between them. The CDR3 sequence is CATSGSGDTQYF. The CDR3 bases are TGTGCCACCAGTGGTTCCGGGGATACGCAGTATTTT.

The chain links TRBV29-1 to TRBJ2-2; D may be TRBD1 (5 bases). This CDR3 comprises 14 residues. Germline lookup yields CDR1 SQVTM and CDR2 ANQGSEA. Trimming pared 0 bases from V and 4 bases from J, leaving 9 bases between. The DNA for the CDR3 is TGCAGCGTTGAAGACGGCAGGGCCACCGGGGAGCTGTTTTTT. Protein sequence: CSVEDGRATGELFF.

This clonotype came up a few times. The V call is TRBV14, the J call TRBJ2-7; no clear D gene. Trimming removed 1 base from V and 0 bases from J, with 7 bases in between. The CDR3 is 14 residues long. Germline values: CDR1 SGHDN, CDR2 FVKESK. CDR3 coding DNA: TGTGCCAGCAGCCAAGGCCCTAACTCCTACGAGCAGTACTTC. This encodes CASSQGPNSYEQYF.

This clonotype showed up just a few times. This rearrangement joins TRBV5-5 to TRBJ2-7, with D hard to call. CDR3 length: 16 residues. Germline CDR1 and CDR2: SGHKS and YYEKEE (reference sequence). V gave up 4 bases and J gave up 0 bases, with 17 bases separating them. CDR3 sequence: CASSASWWGTSYEQYF. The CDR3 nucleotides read TGTGCCAGCAGCGCATCCTGGTGGGGTACCTCCTACGAGCAGTACTTC.

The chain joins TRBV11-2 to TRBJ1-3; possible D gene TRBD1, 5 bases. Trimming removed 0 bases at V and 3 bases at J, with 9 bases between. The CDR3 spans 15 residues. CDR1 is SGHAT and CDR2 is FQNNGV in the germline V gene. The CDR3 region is CASSLDLRVGNTIYF. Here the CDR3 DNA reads TGTGCCAGCAGCTTAGATCTCAGGGTTGGAAACACCATATATTTT.

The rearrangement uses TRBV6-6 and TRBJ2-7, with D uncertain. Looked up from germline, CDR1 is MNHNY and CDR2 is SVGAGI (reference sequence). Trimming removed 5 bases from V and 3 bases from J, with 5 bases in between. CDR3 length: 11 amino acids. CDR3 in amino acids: CASSNHYEQYF. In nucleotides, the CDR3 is TGTGCCAGCAGTAACCACTACGAGCAGTACTTC.

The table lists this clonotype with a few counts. CDR3: CASSPQPGAAYEQYF. The CDR3 DNA sequence: TGTGCCAGCAGCCCACAGCCTGGGGCAGCCTACGAGCAGTACTTC. The gene calls are TRBV7-3 and TRBJ2-7, with D tentatively TRBD1 (5 bases). V lost 5 bases and J lost 2, with 16 bases in between. CDR1 is SGHTA and CDR2 is FQGTGA in the germline V gene. CDR3 length equals 15 residues.

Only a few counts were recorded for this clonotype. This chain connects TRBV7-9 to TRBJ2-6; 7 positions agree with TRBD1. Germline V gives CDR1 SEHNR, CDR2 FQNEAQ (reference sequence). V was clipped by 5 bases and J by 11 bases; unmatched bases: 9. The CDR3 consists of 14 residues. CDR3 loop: CASSLGTAADVLTF. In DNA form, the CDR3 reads TGTGCCAGCAGCCTTGGGACAGCGGCTGACGTCCTGACTTTC.

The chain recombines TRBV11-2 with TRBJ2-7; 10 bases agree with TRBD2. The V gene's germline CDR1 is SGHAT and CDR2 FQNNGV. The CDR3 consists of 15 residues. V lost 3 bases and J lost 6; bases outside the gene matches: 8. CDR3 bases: TGTGCCAGCAGCTTCGCTAGCGGGAGTCTCGGCGAGCAGTACTTC. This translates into CASSFASGSLGEQYF.

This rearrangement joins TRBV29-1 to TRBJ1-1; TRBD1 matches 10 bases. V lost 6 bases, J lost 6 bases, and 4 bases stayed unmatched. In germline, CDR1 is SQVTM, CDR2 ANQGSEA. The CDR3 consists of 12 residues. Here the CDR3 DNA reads TGCAGCGTCGGGACAGGGGAAGCTGAAGCTTTCTTT. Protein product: CSVGTGEAEAFF. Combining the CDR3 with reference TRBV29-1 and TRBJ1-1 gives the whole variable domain SAVISQKPSRDICQRGTSLTIQCQVDSQVTMMFWYRQQPGQSLTLIATANQGSEATYESGFVIDKFPISRPNLTFSTLTVSNMSPEDSSIYLCSVGTGEAEAFFGQGTRLTVV.